This T cell receptor (beta chain) was recovered during a study of T cell changes during pregnancy in multiple sclerosis. The germline gives CDR1 LNHDA, CDR2 SQIVND (reference sequence). Trimming left V 6 bases short and J 4 bases short, with 15 bases between. The CDR3 contains 14 residues. For this clone: Other nucleotide sequences from this sample produce the same CDR3.

The method was immunoSEQ multiplex PCR; TCRdb's version includes in-frame clones alone and lacks a portion of them. The sample consists of about 39,000 clones, around nine tenths of them appearing once. This specimen was CD4+ T cells from peripheral blood mononuclear cells, taken in the third trimester of pregnancy. This TCR was recovered from a female donor in good health, enrolled as a control in a pregnancy study. The chain combines TRBV19 with TRBJ2-5; the D gene is possibly TRBD2 (7 bases). CDR3 protein: CASSIGGARETQYF. As DNA, the CDR3 is TGTGCCAGTAGCATTGGGGGGGCTAGAGAGACCCAGTACTTC.